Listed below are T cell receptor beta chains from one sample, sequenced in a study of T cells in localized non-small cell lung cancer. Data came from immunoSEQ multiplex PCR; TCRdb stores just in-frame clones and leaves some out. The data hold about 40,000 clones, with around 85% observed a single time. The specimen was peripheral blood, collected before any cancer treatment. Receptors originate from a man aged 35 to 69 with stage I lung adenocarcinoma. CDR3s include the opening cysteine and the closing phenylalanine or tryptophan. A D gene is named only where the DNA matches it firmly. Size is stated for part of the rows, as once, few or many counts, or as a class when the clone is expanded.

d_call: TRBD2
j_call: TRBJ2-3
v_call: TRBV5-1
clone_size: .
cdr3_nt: TGCGCCAGCAGCTTGGGGCTAGCGGGAGGGCCAGATACGCAGTATTTT
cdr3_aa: CASSLGLAGGPDTQYF

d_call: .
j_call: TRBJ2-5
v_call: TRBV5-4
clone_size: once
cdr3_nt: TGTGCCAGCAGCTTCCGCGCTGGCGCCCAAGAGACCCAGTACTTC
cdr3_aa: CASSFRAGAQETQYF

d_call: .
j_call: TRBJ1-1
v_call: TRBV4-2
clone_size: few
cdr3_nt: TGTGCCAGCAGCCAACCCAACAGGGAGGAAGCTGAAGCTTTCTTT
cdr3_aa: CASSQPNREEAEAFF

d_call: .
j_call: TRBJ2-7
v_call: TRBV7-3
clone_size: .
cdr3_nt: TGTGCCAGCAGCTTACTATTGGAGGGCGAGCAGTACTTC
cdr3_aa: CASSLLLEGEQYF

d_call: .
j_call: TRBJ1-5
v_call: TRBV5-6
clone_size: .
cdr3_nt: TGTGCCAGCAGCTTGGCCACAGCCTTCAATCAGCCCCAGCATTTT
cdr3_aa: CASSLATAFNQPQHF

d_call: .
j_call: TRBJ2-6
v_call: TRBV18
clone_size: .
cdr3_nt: TGTGCCAGCTCCGATAAATACAGGGCCGGTACAGGGGCCAACGTCCTGACTTTC
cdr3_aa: CASSDKYRAGTGANVLTF

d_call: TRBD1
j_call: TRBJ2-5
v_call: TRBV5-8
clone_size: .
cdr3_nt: TGTGCCAGCAGCTTTACCGACAGGGGCGGAGAGACCCAGTACTTC
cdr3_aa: CASSFTDRGGETQYF

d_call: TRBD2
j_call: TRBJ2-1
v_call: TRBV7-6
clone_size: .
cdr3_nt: TGTGCCAGCAGCTCCCTAGCGGGAGGGCTTCATGAGCAGTTCTTC
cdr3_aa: CASSSLAGGLHEQFF

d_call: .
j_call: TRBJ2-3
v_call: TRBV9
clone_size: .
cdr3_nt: TGTGCCAGCAGCTCCCGGGCTAGCGACACAGATACGCAGTATTTT
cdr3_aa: CASSSRASDTDTQYF

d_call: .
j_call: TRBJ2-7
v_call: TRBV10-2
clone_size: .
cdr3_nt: TGCGCCAGCAGTGAGTCGGGCCGGCCGACCTCCTACGAGCAGTACTTC
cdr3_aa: CASSESGRPTSYEQYF

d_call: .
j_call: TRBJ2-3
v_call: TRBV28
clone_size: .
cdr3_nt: TGTGCCAGCAGACTACAGGGCGCAGATACGCAGTATTTT
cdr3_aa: CASRLQGADTQYF

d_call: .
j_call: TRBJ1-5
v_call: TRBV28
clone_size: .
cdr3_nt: TGTGCCAGCAGCCTACAGGGTTACACGCATCAGCCCCAGCATTTT
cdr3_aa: CASSLQGYTHQPQHF

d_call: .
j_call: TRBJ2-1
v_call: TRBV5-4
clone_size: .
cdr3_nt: TGTGCCAGCACCCCCGACGGGAGTTTTTATGAGCAGTTCTTC
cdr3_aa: CASTPDGSFYEQFF

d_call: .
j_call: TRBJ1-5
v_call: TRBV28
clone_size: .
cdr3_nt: TGTGCCAGCAGTTTGTACCGTGCTATTATTCAGCCCCAGCATTTT
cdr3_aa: CASSLYRAIIQPQHF

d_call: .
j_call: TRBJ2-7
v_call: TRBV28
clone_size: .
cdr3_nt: TGTGCCAGCAGGCCCAGAGGAGGGGGTGGCTCCTACGAGCAGTACTTC
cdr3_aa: CASRPRGGGGSYEQYF

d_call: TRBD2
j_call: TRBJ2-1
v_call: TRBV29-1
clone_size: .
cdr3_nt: TGCAGCGTTAGGCTAGCGGGAGCGAGGGCTGAGCAGTTCTTC
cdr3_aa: CSVRLAGARAEQFF

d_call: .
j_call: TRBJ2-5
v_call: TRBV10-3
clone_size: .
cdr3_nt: TGTGCCATCAGAGCCGGGACGCAGGAAGAGACCCAGTACTTC
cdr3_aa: CAIRAGTQEETQYF

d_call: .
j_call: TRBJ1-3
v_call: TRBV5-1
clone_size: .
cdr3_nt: TGCGCCAGCAGCAACGACGGTGGAAACACCATATATTTT
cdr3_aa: CASSNDGGNTIYF

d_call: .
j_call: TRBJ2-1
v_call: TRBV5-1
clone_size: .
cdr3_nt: TGCGCCAGCAGCTACAGCGCTAATGAGCAGTTCTTC
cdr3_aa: CASSYSANEQFF

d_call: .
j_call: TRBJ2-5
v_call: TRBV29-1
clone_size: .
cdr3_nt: TGCAGCGTTGAAAAGGGATCAGAGGCCCAGTACTTC
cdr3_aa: CSVEKGSEAQYF

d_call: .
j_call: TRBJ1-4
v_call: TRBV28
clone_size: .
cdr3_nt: TGTGCCAGCAGACACAGGGAAAAACTGTTTTTT
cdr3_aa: CASRHREKLFF

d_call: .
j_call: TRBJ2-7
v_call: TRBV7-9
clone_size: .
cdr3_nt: TGTGCCAGCAGCTCATATTACGAGCAGTACTTC
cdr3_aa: CASSSYYEQYF